Presented here are 17 T cell receptor beta chains from one specimen sequenced in a study of cytomegalovirus exposure and HLA in healthy donors. A multiplex PCR was run with 60 Vbeta primers and 13 Jbeta primers. Only in-frame clones appear in the TCRdb table, and some are missing; sequencing was by immunoSEQ multiplex PCR. Among roughly 200,000 clones listed, about 80% were seen once. The sequencing input was PBMCs. The receptors here all came from a woman between 25 and 40 years old in good health and CMV-seropositive.

V and J are TRBV9 and TRBJ2-7; TRBD1 matches 7 bases. CDR1 and CDR2 from the germline V gene are SGDLS and YYNGEE. V dropped 2 bases and J dropped 5; count of bases not matched to a gene: 4. The length of the CDR3 is 13 residues. The CDR3 here is CASSVTGSDEQYF. CDR3 nucleotides: TGTGCCAGCAGCGTGACAGGGAGCGACGAGCAGTACTTC.

The V gene is TRBV28, the J gene TRBJ1-4, with D possibly matching TRBD1 (6 bases). Trimming shortened V by 5 bases and J by 13 bases, and 29 bases separated the two germline ends. Germline values: CDR1 MDHEN, CDR2 SYDVKM. The CDR3 loop spans 17 amino acids. The CDR3 DNA reads TGTGCCAGCAGTGCTGTCTCGGACAGCGCGGTCCCTTCCGTACTGTTTTTT. Translated: CASSAVSDSAVPSVLFF.

This clone has only a few counts. J is TRBJ2-2 and V is TRBV5-1; D may be TRBD2 (6 bases). Germline V lookup: CDR1 SGHRS, CDR2 YFSETQ. CDR3 length: 14 residues. Between the trimmed V and J ends, which lost 0 bases and 4 bases, there was a span of 7 bases. CDR3 residues: CASSLVEGTGELFF. Here the CDR3 DNA reads TGCGCCAGCAGCTTGGTGGAGGGCACCGGGGAGCTGTTTTTT. The full variable domain, its missing parts supplied by reference TRBV5-1 and TRBJ2-2, is KAGVTQTPRYLIKTRGQQVTLSCSPISGHRSVSWYQQTPGQGLQFLFEYFSETQRNKGNFPGRFSGRQFSNSRSEMNVSTLELGDSALYLCASSLVEGTGELFFGEGSRLTVL.

This clone was found a few times. This sequence joins TRBV7-6 and TRBJ2-7; a possible D gene is TRBD2 (6 bases). Between the trimmed V and J ends, which lost 1 base and 4 bases, there was a span of 14 bases. The CDR3 sequence is 15 residues long. Per germline, CDR1 SGHVS and CDR2 FNYEAQ. The chain's CDR3 is CASSLGGLGRYEQYF. The CDR3 DNA sequence: TGTGCCAGCAGCTTAGGGGGACTGGGGCGATACGAGCAGTACTTC.

The V and J genes are TRBV21-1 and TRBJ1-5; the table's D call, TRBD1, has no DNA check behind it. TRBV21-1 counts as a pseudogene. This CDR3 comprises 18 residues. CDR3 nucleotides: TGTGCCAGCAGCAAATTTAATAAGGGACAGGTGCTAAATCAGCCCCAGCATTTT. It translates to CASSKFNKGQVLNQPQHF.

This clone was seen a handful of times. The genes are TRBV5-4 and TRBJ2-6; a weak D match, TRBD1 (6 bases). CDR3 size: 16 residues. In germline, CDR1 is SGHNT, CDR2 YYREEE (reference sequence). Trimming stripped 6 bases from V and 2 bases from J, with 15 bases between. The CDR3, as DNA: TGTGCCAGCAACCTCCCAGGGGCGGCTGGGGCCAACGTCCTGACTTTC. This gives the protein CASNLPGAAGANVLTF.

The chain carries TRBV10-1 and TRBJ1-5; the D is unclear. Trimming took off 2 bases at V and 3 bases at J, with 5 bases between the two ends. The CDR3 length is 13 residues. Germline V gene lookup returns CDR1 WNHNN and CDR2 SYGVQD (reference sequence). This chain's CDR3 is CASSEPNNQPQHF. The CDR3 coding sequence is TGCGCCAGCAGTGAGCCCAACAATCAGCCCCAGCATTTT.

The V gene is TRBV7-2, the J gene TRBJ2-3; the D gene is possibly TRBD2 (6 bases). Germline V gene sequence: CDR1 SGHTA, CDR2 FQGNSA. The CDR3 contains 15 residues. Trimming removed 2 bases from V and 11 bases from J, with 20 bases in between. Here the CDR3 DNA reads TGTGCCAGCAGCTTATCCGGGACTCCGTTCTTAGGGCAGTATTTT. This gives the protein CASSLSGTPFLGQYF.

The chain employs TRBV7-9 and TRBJ2-5; D ambiguous. Germline loops: CDR1 SEHNR, CDR2 FQNEAQ (reference sequence). The CDR3 is 13 residues long. Trimming removed 4 bases at V and 5 bases at J, with 11 bases between. As DNA, the CDR3 is TGTGCCAGCAGCTCCGATCTTGAGGAGACCCAGTACTTC. Its protein product is CASSSDLEETQYF.

This clone has just a few counts. Here the CDR3 DNA reads TGTGCCAGCAGGGAACGCAGGAATCAGCCCCAGCATTTT. The encoded protein is CASRERRNQPQHF. The gene calls are TRBV27 and TRBJ1-5; D not certain. Germline CDR1 is MNHEY and CDR2 is SMNVEV (reference sequence). The CDR3 spans 13 residues. V gave up 6 bases and J gave up 4 bases, with 10 bases separating them.

The CDR3 nucleotides read TGTGCCAGCAGTATTGGGACTAGCGGCACAGATACGCAGTATTTT. This codes for CASSIGTSGTDTQYF. The V call is TRBV27, the J call TRBJ2-3; the match to TRBD2 covers 10 bases. This CDR3 spans 15 amino acids. Losses at the gene ends were 5 bases for V and 1 base for J; bases not matched to a gene: 3. CDR1 is MNHEY, CDR2 SMNVEV, per germline (reference sequence).

This clone has only a few counts. V gene TRBV28 combines with J gene TRBJ1-2; TRBD1 aligns across 7 bases. Germline CDR1 reads MDHEN; CDR2 reads SYDVKM. CDR3 size: 22 residues. The V and J ends lost 3 bases and 2 bases, in that order; junction bases with no gene match: 27. Written as DNA, the CDR3 is TGTGCCAGCAGTTTCCCCGACAGGGCCTCGCTTACTAACCTCAGATCGAACTATGGCTACACCTTC. It encodes CASSFPDRASLTNLRSNYGYTF.

The chain recombines TRBV9 with TRBJ1-1; 7 nucleotides line up with TRBD1. CDR3 size: 16 residues. The V and J ends lost 3 bases and 3 bases, in that order; junction bases with no gene match: 11. CDR1 SGDLS and CDR2 YYNGEE come from the germline V gene. CDR3 coding DNA: TGTGCCAGCAGCGCCGAGGGACAGACTTTGTACACTGAAGCTTTCTTT. Its protein is CASSAEGQTLYTEAFF.

This clone has only one observation. This chain connects TRBV6-1 to TRBJ1-5; D is uncertain. Germline values: CDR1 MNHNS, CDR2 SASEGT. The CDR3 runs to 15 residues. V was cut by 3 bases and J by 3 bases, with 12 bases left in between. CDR3: CASSESRLINQPQHF. The CDR3 coding sequence is TGTGCCAGCAGTGAGAGTCGACTGATCAATCAGCCCCAGCATTTT.

The V and J genes are TRBV5-1 and TRBJ1-3; D may be TRBD1 (5 bases). The CDR3 has 14 residues. Looked up from germline, CDR1 is SGHRS and CDR2 is YFSETQ. Trimming shortened V by 4 bases and J by 2 bases, and 10 bases separated the two germline ends. Written as DNA, the CDR3 is TGCGCCAGCAGCCCACAGGACGCTGGAAACACCATATATTTT. Translating gives CASSPQDAGNTIYF.

This clone was picked up one time. The chain has TRBV28 and TRBJ2-1; maybe TRBD1 (6 bases). Trimming took 5 bases from V and 8 from J, leaving 13 bases between them. This CDR3 has 13 residues. Germline V gene lookup returns CDR1 MDHEN and CDR2 SYDVKM. In nucleotides, the CDR3 is TGTGCCAGCAGTCAATACAGGGTTCATGAGCAGTTCTTC. This translates into CASSQYRVHEQFF. Filled out from reference TRBV28 and TRBJ2-1, the complete variable domain reads DVKVTQSSRYLVKRTGEKVFLECVQDMDHENMFWYRQDPGLGLRLIYFSYDVKMKEKGDIPEGYSVSREKKERFSLILESASTNQTSMYLCASSQYRVHEQFFGPGTRLTVL.

The chain carries TRBV27 and TRBJ1-2, with 7 bases aligning to TRBD1. The trim removed 6 bases at V and 4 bases at J, leaving 11 bases unmatched. Germline CDR1 and CDR2: MNHEY and SMNVEV (reference sequence). The CDR3 loop spans 15 amino acids. In nucleotides, the CDR3 is TGTGCCAGCAGACCCAGGGGGGAAAAGGGCTATGGCTACACCTTC. Its translation is CASRPRGEKGYGYTF.